At least ten counts were recorded for the clone carrying this T cell receptor beta chain. This record belongs to a study of T cells in Graves' hyperthyroidism and ophthalmopathy. Each diagnosis was grounded in clinical symptoms, serum thyroxine and TRAb, thyroid ultrasound, and orbital computed tomography. Researchers took RNA transcripts and amplified the TCR beta CDR3 regions from them. An initial round of RT-PCR targeting the TCR CDR3 relied on the HTBI primer set. Each CDR3 protein is one row after TCRdb ran MiXCR on the multiplex PCR reads. The data hold about 700,000 distinct CDR3 sequences, with around 15% observed a single time. This clonotype originated in a woman younger than 35 with Graves' hyperthyroidism. Sequenced material: blood.

CDR3 residues: CASSQAIIASDTQYF. The CDR3 DNA reads as TGCGCCAGCAGCCAAGCCATCATAGCGAGTGATACGCAGTATTTT. V usage is TRBV4-1 and J usage is TRBJ2-3, with a tentative D call TRBD2 (5 bases). The germline V gene has CDR1 MGHRA and CDR2 YSYEKL. The CDR3 covers 15 residues. Trimming shortened V by 1 base and J by 6 bases, and 14 bases separated the two germline ends.